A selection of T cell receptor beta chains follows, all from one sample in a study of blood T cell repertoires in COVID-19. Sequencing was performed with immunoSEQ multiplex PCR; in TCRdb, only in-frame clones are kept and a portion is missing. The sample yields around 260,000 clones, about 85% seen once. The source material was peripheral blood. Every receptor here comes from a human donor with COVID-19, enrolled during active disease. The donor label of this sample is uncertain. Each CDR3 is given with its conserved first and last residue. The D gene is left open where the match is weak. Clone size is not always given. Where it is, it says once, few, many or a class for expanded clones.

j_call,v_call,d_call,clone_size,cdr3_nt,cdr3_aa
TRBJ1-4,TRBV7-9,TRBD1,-,TGTGCCAGCAGCTTAGGACAGGGAGTTCAAGAAAAACTGTTTTTT,CASSLGQGVQEKLFF
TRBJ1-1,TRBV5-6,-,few,TGTGCCAGCAGCGACTGGGGACTTAGGAACACTGAAGCTTTCTTT,CASSDWGLRNTEAFF
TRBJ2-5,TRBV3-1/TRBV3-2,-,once,TGTGCCAGCAGCCAAGATGCGGGCGGAGGGGAGACCCAGTACTTC,CASSQDAGGGETQYF
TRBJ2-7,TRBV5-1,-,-,TGCGCCAGCAGTCTATCGGGGGGCAGAGGCTACGAGCAGTACTTC,CASSLSGGRGYEQYF
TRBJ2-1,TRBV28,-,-,TGTGCCAGCAGCCGTAGACAGGCCACCCTCGGGAATGAGCAGTTCTTC,CASSRRQATLGNEQFF
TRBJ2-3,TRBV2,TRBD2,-,TGTGCCAGCACCCTGGGAGGACTAGCCGGAAATACGCAGTATTTT,CASTLGGLAGNTQYF
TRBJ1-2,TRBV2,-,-,TGTGCCAGCAGTGCAGGGGCTGGCGGCTACACCTTC,CASSAGAGGYTF
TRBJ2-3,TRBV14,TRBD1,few,TGTGCCAGCAGCCCCCGGACAGGTTATGCAGATACGCAGTATTTT,CASSPRTGYADTQYF
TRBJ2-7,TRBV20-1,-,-,TGCAGTGCTAGAGTCCAATACGAGCAGTACTTC,CSARVQYEQYF
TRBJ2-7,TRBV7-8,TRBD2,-,TGTGCCAGCAGCTTAGCGGCTAGCGGGAGTTATGAGCAGTACTTC,CASSLAASGSYEQYF
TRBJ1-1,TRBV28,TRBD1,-,TGTGCCAGCAGTCCCCCGGGACAGGGTGTAGGCCACACTGAAGCTTTCTTT,CASSPPGQGVGHTEAFF
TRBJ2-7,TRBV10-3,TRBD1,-,TGTGCCATCCAAACAGGGGCCCAAGACGAGCAGTACTTC,CAIQTGAQDEQYF
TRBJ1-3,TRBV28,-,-,TGTGCCAGCAGTTTACCCTACGGCTCTGGAAACACCATATATTTT,CASSLPYGSGNTIYF
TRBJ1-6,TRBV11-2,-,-,TGTGCCAGCAGCTTAGCCGGTTCCTATAATTCACCCCTCCACTTT,CASSLAGSYNSPLHF
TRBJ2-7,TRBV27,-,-,TGTGCCAGCAGCAGGTACGACGAGCAGTACTTC,CASSRYDEQYF
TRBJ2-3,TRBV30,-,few,TGTGCCTGGAGTGTGGACAGTGGAAATACGCAGTATTTT,CAWSVDSGNTQYF
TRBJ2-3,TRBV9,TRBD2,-,TGTGCCAGCAGCGTAGGCGGGAGGGCCCGGGATACGCAGTATTTT,CASSVGGRARDTQYF
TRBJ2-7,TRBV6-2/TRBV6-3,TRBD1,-,TGTGCCAGCAGTTATGCGGCTGGGACAGGGGTGAGCGAGCAGTACTTC,CASSYAAGTGVSEQYF
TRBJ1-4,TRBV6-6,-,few,TGTGCCAGCAGTCTCGCCGGGACATCGGGAGGAAATGAAAAACTGTTTTTT,CASSLAGTSGGNEKLFF
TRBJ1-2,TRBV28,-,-,TGTGCCAGCAGTCCAATACAGGGCCGCTACACCTTC,CASSPIQGRYTF
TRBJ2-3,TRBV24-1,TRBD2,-,TGTGCCACCAGTGATCTTAGCGGGGGGGTCACAGATACGCAGTATTTT,CATSDLSGGVTDTQYF
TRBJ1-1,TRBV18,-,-,TGTGCCAGCTCATCAGTCGGAGAGAACACTGAAGCTTTCTTT,CASSSVGENTEAFF
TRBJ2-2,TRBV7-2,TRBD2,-,TGTGCCAGCAGCGGCGGGACTAGGGTCGGGGAGCTGTTTTTT,CASSGGTRVGELFF
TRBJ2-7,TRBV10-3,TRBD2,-,TGTGCCATCAGGGACGGACTAGCGGGAGCAGAAGAGCAGTACTTC,CAIRDGLAGAEEQYF
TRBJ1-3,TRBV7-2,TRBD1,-,TGTGCCAGCAGGCGAGAAGGGGGCCCGGGAAACACCATATATTTT,CASRREGGPGNTIYF
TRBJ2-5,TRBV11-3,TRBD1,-,TGTGCCAGCAGCTTCGGACAGGGCAGGGAGACCCAGTACTTC,CASSFGQGRETQYF
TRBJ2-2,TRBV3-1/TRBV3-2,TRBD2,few,TGTGCCAGCAGCCAAGTTGGGGGAGGGCAGCCCGGGGAGCTGTTTTTT,CASSQVGGGQPGELFF
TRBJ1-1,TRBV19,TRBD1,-,TGTGCCAGTAGTGGGACAGGGTACGGCACTGAAGCTTTCTTT,CASSGTGYGTEAFF
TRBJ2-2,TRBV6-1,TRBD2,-,TGTGCCAGCAGTGGGTCAGGACTAGGAAACACCGGGGAGCTGTTTTTT,CASSGSGLGNTGELFF
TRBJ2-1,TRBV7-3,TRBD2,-,TGTGCCAGCAGCCAGGGACTAGCGGGAGGGTTAGATGAGCAGTTCTTC,CASSQGLAGGLDEQFF
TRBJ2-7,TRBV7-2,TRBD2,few,TGTGCCAGCAGCTTACCCCAGGTAGCGGGAGTCTACGAGCAGTACTTC,CASSLPQVAGVYEQYF
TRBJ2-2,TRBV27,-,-,TGTGCCAGCAGGCGACAGGTTAATCCCGGGGAGCTGTTTTTT,CASRRQVNPGELFF
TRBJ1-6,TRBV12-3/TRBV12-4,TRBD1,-,TGTGCCAGCAGTCGACAGGGCGAATCACCCCTCCACTTT,CASSRQGESPLHF
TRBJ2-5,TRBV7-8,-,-,TGTGCCAGCAGCTTTGAGGGATGGGAGACCCAGTACTTC,CASSFEGWETQYF
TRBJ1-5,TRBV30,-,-,TGTGCCTGGAGTGGTCAATATCAGCCCCAGCATTTT,CAWSGQYQPQHF
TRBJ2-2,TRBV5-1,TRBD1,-,TGCGCCAGCAGCTGGAGGGACAGGCTTTTGGGGACCGGGGAGCTGTTTTTT,CASSWRDRLLGTGELFF
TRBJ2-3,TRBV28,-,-,TGTGCCAGCAGCCCTAATCAATTAGCCCGCACAGATACGCAGTATTTT,CASSPNQLARTDTQYF
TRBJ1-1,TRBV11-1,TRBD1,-,TGTGCCAGCAGCCCTCCTCGGACAGGGGCAACTGAAGCTTTCTTT,CASSPPRTGATEAFF
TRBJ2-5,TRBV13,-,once,TGTGCCAGCAGATATAAACGAAGCGCTATAGAGACCCAGTACTTC,CASRYKRSAIETQYF
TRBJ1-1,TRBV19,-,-,TGTGCCAGTAGTATAGGGCGGGACCTGGAAGCTTTCTTT,CASSIGRDLEAFF
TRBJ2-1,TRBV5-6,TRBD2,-,TGTGCCAGCAGCTTGATTAGCGGGAGGGCCCGAGGTGAGCAGTTCTTC,CASSLISGRARGEQFF
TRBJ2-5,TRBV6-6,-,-,TGTGCCAGCAGTTACTCCGGGGGGCCACAAGAGACCCAGTACTTC,CASSYSGGPQETQYF